This T cell receptor beta chain derives from a study of long-term antiretroviral therapy in people with HIV (dated by TCRdb to between 2021 and 2024). At the level of the whole study: Collection of the earliest samples took place about a decade ahead of the 2015 WHO recommendation for immediate ART, at a time when ART was typically delayed until CD4 counts fell. A retrospective serial study tested whether changes in peripheral blood TRB repertoire composition and diversity were associated with ART initiation and durable HIV suppression. Among the 30 or so participants with HIV, eleven to twelve were female. No cross-contamination during QIAcube processing was shown when test extractions of a monoclonal T-cell line were performed alongside about 30 polyclonal samples. The cohort contributed over 150 cryopreserved PBMC samples from 30 adults with confirmed HIV infection, collected serially over a mean of approximately six years (range 1-12).

Results and caveats for the whole study, not just this receptor: Inferences about post-ART repertoire changes were limited because no data were available on ART adherence, viral resistance or therapy changes. A significant increase in TRB diversity was found to be associated with ART initiation, although TRB diversity was observed to remain significantly below that of transplant donor controls even after long-term ART. Limited PBMC availability meant only the TCR beta chain was sequenced, without alpha chain pairing. Because pre-ART samples had limited cell numbers, profiling was done on unsorted PBMC rather than on sorted CD4+ and CD8+ T cells. CDR3 length ranges in HIV repertoires were narrower than in controls, and network structure suggested an antigen-experienced repertoire with only a slight naive shift after ART. Expanded TRB clones identified before ART initiation dominated the repertoire across all time points, though the dominance fluctuated and decreased in many PLHIV after ART. Samples dated from about 2003 to 2018, and the ART regimens used may be less effective than current ones.

The immunoSEQ hsTCRB v3.0 assay was used at survey level resolution to sequence the TRB variable region. The target sequencing depth for TRB was about 40,000-55,000 T-cell genomes per sample. An Illumina MiSeq with a v3 150-cycle kit was used to sequence the pooled TRB libraries. The authors' pipeline ran thus. Repertoire analysis was run in R within a reproducible Nextflow workflow that covered QC, data transformation and analysis. LymphoSeq2, an R package for exploring AIRR-Seq data, was used to implement the custom analyses. After excluding several samples that yielded fewer than 5000 total TRB sequences, approximately 170 HIV repertoires remained for analysis. Of the approximately 190 retained HIV repertoires, almost 60 were collected before and roughly 130 after ART initiation. Repertoires were downsampled to 5000 TRB nucleotide sequences, with summary statistics averaged over 100 downsampling iterations. TRB sequences were retained for analysis only if CDR3 regions of at least seven amino acids were present. A Shannon entropy-derived clonality score and the Gini coefficient were used to measure diversity. Repertoire networks linked the top 5000 CDR3 amino acid sequences whenever two sequences differed by an edit distance of one. GLIPH2 predicted antigen specificity groups and MHC restriction for TRB CDR3 amino acid sequences. To flag known associations with CMV, EBV, HIV or tissue antigens, CDR3 amino acid sequences were compared against VDJdb and McPAS-TCR. Pre-ART, post-ART and control groups were compared with Wilcoxon signed-rank tests and Holm-Bonferroni correction. The table comes from immuneACCESS by way of TCRdb, which keeps in-frame sequences with V and J called. Part of the clones is missing from these tables; in studies checked, under half for an unresolved V gene and the rest for unknown reasons. The V and J calls and clone size come from that table; D and trimming were worked out from the DNA. The sample yields around 31,000 clones; about 88% were counted once. The ten biggest clones cover almost 7.5% of the sample.

The CDR3, from cysteine to phenylalanine, totals 16 residues. The sequence is cut down to CDR3 DNA, 48 bases in frame from base 1. The germline V gene sets CDR1 to SGHTA and CDR2 to FQGNSA. Relative to germline, V is 5 bases shorter and J is 5 bases shorter, with 19 bases between their ends. This clone was seen a handful of times. It has no known antigen specificity. Base-call qualities are not available, and no considerably larger clone is one nucleotide away. To be included, a participant needed at least one PBMC sample from before ART initiation plus at least two post-ART samples. Every participant with HIV received treatment in the United States of America. Before DNA extraction, cryopreserved samples of about 0.9-10 million PBMC were thawed and then washed. At the time of the earliest PBMC sample, participants with HIV were aged between about 20 and 55 years. Each participant contributed PBMC samples from 1-4 timepoints before ART initiation and 2-8 timepoints after ART initiation, with a median of 7 samples. For every participant, serial HIV viral load, CD4+ T-cell count, ART history and demographic data were obtained. A Qiagen kit on a QIAcube was used to extract genomic DNA from unsorted PBMC, with samples processed in batches of 12.

This specimen was unsorted PBMCs, taken about 5 years before starting antiretroviral therapy. Recombination connected TRBV7-2 to TRBJ2-1, and TRBD2 may be the D gene, going by 7 matching bases. This clonotype was sampled from a man aged 50 or older with HIV. This receptor carries the CDR3 CASSTHGGLVNNEQFF. The nucleotide sequence reads TGTGCCAGCAGCACCCACGGGGGGCTTGTTAACAATGAGCAGTTCTTC. With the portions outside the CDR3 filled from the reference TRBV7-2 and TRBJ2-1 genes, the complete variable region becomes GAGVSQSPSNKVTEKGKDVELRCDPISGHTALYWYRQSLGQGLEFLIYFQGNSAPDKSGLPSDRFSAERTGGSVSTLTIQRTQQEDSAVYLCASSTHGGLVNNEQFFGPGTRLTVL.